Listed below are T cell receptor beta chains from one sample, sequenced in a study of tumor and adjacent non-tumor tissue in lung cancer. In TCRdb, the multiplex PCR reads were re-called with MiXCR into one record per CDR3 protein. The sample records some 80,000 distinct CDR3 sequences, around 77% being singletons. Sequencing was carried out using lung tumor tissue. The source is a woman between 40 and 55 years old with non-small cell lung cancer. Each CDR3 is given with its conserved first and last residue. The order of the fields is V gene, clone size, J gene, D gene, CDR3 DNA, CDR3 protein. D genes are given only for firm matches. The size entry is marked missing in some rows and otherwise reads once, few, many or a size class.

v_call: TRBV12-3/TRBV12-4
clone_size: few
j_call: TRBJ2-3
d_call: TRBD2
cdr3_nt: TGTGCCAGCAGCTTAACGGGGGGAAACACAGATACGCAGTATTTT
cdr3_aa: CASSLTGGNTDTQYF

v_call: TRBV6-1
clone_size: many
j_call: TRBJ2-3
d_call: -
cdr3_nt: TGTGCCAGCCCCCCGGGGGTCTCTAGCGAGGGGCCAGATACGCAGTATTTT
cdr3_aa: CASPPGVSSEGPDTQYF

v_call: TRBV4-1
clone_size: many
j_call: TRBJ2-2
d_call: -
cdr3_nt: TGCGCCAGCAGCCCCCGCGGGTTACAACCGAGCACCGGGGAGCTGTTTTTT
cdr3_aa: CASSPRGLQPSTGELFF

v_call: TRBV20-1
clone_size: -
j_call: TRBJ2-4
d_call: -
cdr3_nt: TGCAGTGCTAGAGATTCGGGAAGGTCAGCCAAAAACATTCAGTACTTC
cdr3_aa: CSARDSGRSAKNIQYF

v_call: TRBV11-2
clone_size: -
j_call: TRBJ2-1
d_call: TRBD2
cdr3_nt: TGTGCCCGCAGCTTAGGGCCACGAGCGGGGCGTAATGAGCAGTTCTTC
cdr3_aa: CARSLGPRAGRNEQFF

v_call: TRBV29-1
clone_size: -
j_call: TRBJ2-7
d_call: TRBD2
cdr3_nt: TGCAGCGCCAAGACTAGCGGGAACTACGAGCAGTACTTC
cdr3_aa: CSAKTSGNYEQYF

v_call: TRBV4-1
clone_size: -
j_call: TRBJ2-7
d_call: -
cdr3_nt: TGTGCCAGCAGCCAGAGGTGCCACCCGCAGTACTTC
cdr3_aa: CASSQRCHPQYF

v_call: TRBV12-3/TRBV12-4
clone_size: -
j_call: TRBJ1-2
d_call: -
cdr3_nt: TGTGCCAACAATTTAGTCAATGGGACGGGTGGCTACACCTTC
cdr3_aa: CANNLVNGTGGYTF

v_call: TRBV11-2
clone_size: once
j_call: TRBJ2-5
d_call: -
cdr3_nt: TGTGCCAGCAGCTTCAAGTTGGGCGATCGGGGGCCTAAAGAGACCCAGTACTTC
cdr3_aa: CASSFKLGDRGPKETQYF

v_call: TRBV5-5
clone_size: few
j_call: TRBJ1-1
d_call: -
cdr3_nt: TGTGCCAGCAACTCCACCAACCATCGGACCACTGAAGCTTTCTTT
cdr3_aa: CASNSTNHRTTEAFF

v_call: TRBV6-6
clone_size: -
j_call: TRBJ2-4
d_call: TRBD1
cdr3_nt: TGTGCCAGCATCGGGACAGGGAAAACCAAAAACATTCGGTATTTC
cdr3_aa: CASIGTGKTKNIRYF

v_call: TRBV20-1
clone_size: -
j_call: TRBJ2-3
d_call: -
cdr3_nt: TGCAGTGCTACCACAGGGTGGTCAGATAAGCAGTATTTT
cdr3_aa: CSATTGWSDKQYF

v_call: TRBV6-6
clone_size: -
j_call: TRBJ2-7
d_call: TRBD2
cdr3_nt: TGTGCCTGCAATTACACATTAGCGGGAGGGGCTGAGGAGCAGTACTTC
cdr3_aa: CACNYTLAGGAEEQYF

v_call: TRBV6-1
clone_size: -
j_call: TRBJ2-7
d_call: TRBD2
cdr3_nt: TGTGCCAGCACCGCTAGCGGGGGGCCCCTTGAGCAGCACTTC
cdr3_aa: CASTASGGPLEQHF